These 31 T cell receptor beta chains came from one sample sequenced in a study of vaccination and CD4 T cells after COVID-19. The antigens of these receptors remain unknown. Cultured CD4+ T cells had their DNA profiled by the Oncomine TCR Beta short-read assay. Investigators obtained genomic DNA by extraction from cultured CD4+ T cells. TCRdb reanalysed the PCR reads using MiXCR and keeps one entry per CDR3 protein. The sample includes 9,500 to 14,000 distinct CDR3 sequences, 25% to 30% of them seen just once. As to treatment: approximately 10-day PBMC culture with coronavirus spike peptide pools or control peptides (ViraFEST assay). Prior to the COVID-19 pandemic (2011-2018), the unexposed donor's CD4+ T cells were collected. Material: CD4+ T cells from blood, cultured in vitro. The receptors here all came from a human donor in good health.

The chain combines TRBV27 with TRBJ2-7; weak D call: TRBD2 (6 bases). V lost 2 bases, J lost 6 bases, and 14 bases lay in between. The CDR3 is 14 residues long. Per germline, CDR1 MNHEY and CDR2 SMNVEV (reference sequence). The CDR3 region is CASSLRGNRIEQYF. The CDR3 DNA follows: TGTGCCAGCAGTTTACGCGGGAACAGGATCGAGCAGTACTTC.

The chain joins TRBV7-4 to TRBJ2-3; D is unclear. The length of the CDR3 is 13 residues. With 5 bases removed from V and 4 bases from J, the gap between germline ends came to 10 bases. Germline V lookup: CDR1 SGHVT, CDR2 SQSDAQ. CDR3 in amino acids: CASSVVGSDTQYF. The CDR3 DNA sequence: TGTGCCAGCAGCGTAGTCGGGTCAGATACGCAGTATTTT.

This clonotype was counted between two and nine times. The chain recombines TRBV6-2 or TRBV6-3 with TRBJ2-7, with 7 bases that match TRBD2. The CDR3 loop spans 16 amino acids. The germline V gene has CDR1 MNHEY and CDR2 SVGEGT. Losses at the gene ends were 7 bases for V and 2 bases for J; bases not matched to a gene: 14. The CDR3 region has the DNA TGTGCCAGCACCTCGTTTGGGCGGGAGAAAACCTACGAGCAGTACTTC. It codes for CASTSFGREKTYEQYF.

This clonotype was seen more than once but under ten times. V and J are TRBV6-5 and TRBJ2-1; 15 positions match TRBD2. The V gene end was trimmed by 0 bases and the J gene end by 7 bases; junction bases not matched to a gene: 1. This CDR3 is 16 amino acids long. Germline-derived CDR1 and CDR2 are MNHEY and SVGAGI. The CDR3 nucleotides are TGTGCCAGCAGTTACTCCGGGACTAGCGGGAGGAATGAGCAGTTCTTC. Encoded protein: CASSYSGTSGRNEQFF.

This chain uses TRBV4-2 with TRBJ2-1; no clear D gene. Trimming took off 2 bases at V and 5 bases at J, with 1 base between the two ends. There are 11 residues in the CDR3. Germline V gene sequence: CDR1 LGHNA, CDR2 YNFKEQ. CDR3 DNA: TGTGCCAGCAGCCAAAACAATGAGCAGTTCTTC. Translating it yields CASSQNNEQFF.

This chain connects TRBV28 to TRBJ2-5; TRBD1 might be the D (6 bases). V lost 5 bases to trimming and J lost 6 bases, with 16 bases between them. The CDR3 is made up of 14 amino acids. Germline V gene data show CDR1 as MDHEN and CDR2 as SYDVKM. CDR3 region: CASSDTGKRKTQYF. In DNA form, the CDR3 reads TGTGCCAGCAGTGACACAGGGAAGAGAAAGACCCAGTACTTC.

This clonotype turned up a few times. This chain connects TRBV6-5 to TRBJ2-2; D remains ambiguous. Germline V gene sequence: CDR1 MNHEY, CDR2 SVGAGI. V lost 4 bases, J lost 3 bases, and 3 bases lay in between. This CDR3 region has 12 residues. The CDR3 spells CASSWYTGELFF. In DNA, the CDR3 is TGTGCCAGCAGTTGGTACACCGGGGAGCTGTTTTTT.

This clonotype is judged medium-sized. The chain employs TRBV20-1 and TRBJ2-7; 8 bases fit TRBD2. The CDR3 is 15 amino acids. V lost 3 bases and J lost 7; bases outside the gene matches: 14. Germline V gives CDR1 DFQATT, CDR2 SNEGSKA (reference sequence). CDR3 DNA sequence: TGCAGTGCTAGCCGGCTAGCGGGTGGTGTTGGGGAGCAGTACTTC. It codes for CSASRLAGGVGEQYF.

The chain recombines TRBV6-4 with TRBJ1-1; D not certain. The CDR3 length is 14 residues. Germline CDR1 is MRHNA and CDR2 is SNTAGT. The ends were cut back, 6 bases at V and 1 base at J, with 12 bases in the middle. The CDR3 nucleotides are TGTGCCAGCAGAATCCGAGAAGGGAACACTGAAGCTTTCTTT. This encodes CASRIREGNTEAFF.

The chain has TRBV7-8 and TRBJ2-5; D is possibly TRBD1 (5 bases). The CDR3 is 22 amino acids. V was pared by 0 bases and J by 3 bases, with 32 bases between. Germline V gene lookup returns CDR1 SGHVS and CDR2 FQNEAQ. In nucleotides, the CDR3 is TGTGCCAGCAGCTTAGCAAGGGTGCATGGGGCTACCGTCAGGTTTGACAAAGAGACCCAGTACTTC. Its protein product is CASSLARVHGATVRFDKETQYF.

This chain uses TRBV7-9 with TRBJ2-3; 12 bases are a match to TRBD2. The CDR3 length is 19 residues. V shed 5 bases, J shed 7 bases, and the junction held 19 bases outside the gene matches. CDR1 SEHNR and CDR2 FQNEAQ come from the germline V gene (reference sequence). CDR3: CASSAAGTSGPGLPNTQYF. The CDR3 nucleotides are TGTGCCAGCAGCGCGGCGGGGACTAGCGGGCCCGGGCTGCCTAATACGCAGTATTTT.

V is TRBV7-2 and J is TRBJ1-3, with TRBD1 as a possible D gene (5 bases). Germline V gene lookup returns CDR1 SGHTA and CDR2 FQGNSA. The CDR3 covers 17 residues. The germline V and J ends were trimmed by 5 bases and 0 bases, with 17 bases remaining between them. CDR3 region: CASSPPPWGYSGNTIYF. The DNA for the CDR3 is TGTGCCAGCAGCCCCCCTCCGTGGGGGTACTCTGGAAACACCATATATTTT.

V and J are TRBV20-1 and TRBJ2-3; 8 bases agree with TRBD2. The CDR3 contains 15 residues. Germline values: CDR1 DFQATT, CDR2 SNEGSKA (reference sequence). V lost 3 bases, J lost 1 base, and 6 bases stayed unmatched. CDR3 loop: CSARLLGRGTDTQYF. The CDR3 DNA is TGCAGTGCTAGGCTACTCGGGAGGGGCACAGATACGCAGTATTTT.

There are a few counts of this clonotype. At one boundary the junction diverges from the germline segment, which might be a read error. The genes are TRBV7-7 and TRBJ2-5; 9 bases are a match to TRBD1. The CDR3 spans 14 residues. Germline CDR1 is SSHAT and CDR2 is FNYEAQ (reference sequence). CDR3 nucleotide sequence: TGTGCTAGCAGCACGGACAGGGGCGGAGAGACCCAGTACTTC. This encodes CASSTDRGGETQYF.

CDR3 coding DNA: TGTGCCAGCAGCTTGGCTACTAGCGGCCAAGAGACCCAGTACTTC. Protein: CASSLATSGQETQYF. J is TRBJ2-5 and V is TRBV7-2; 8 bases fit TRBD2. The germline CDR1 and CDR2 sequences are SGHTA and FQGNSA. Trimming at V came to 3 bases and at J to 1 base, leaving 4 bases not matched to a gene. CDR3 length: 15 residues.

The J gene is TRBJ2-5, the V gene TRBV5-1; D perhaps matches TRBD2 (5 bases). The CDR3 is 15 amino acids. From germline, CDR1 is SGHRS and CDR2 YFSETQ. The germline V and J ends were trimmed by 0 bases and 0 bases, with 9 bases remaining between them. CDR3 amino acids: CASSLAGSHQETQYF. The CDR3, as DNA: TGCGCCAGCAGCTTGGCGGGATCACACCAAGAGACCCAGTACTTC.

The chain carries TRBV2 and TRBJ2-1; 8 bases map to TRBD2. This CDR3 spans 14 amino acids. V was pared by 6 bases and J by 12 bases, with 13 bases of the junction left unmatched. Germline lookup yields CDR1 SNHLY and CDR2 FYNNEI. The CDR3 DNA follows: TGTGCCAGCAGCGACGGGGGGGTACTAATTGGGCAGTTCTTC. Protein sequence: CASSDGGVLIGQFF. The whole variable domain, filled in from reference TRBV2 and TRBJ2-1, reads EPEVTQTPSHQVTQMGQEVILRCVPISNHLYFYWYRQILGQKVEFLVSFYNNEISEKSEIFDDQFSVERPDGSNFTLKIRSTKLEDSAMYFCASSDGGVLIGQFFGPGTRLTVL.

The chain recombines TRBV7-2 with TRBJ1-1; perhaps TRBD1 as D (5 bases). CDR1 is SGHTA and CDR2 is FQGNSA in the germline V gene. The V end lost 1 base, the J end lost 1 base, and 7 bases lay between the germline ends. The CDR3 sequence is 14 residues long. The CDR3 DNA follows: TGTGCCAGCAGCTTAGGGGGCGGGAACACTGAAGCTTTCTTT. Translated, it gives CASSLGGGNTEAFF.

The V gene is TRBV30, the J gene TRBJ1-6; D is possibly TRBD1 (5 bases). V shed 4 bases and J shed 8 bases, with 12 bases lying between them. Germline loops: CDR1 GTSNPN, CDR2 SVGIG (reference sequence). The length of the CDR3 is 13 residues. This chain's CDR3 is CAWIGDGDSPLHF. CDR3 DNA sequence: TGTGCCTGGATTGGGGACGGAGATTCACCCCTCCACTTT.

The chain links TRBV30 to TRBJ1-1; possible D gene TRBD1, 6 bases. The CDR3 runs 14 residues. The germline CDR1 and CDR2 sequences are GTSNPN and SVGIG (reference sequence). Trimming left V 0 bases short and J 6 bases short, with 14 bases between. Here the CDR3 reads CAWSVYRVRAEAFF. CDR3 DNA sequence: TGTGCCTGGAGTGTATACAGGGTGAGGGCTGAAGCTTTCTTT.

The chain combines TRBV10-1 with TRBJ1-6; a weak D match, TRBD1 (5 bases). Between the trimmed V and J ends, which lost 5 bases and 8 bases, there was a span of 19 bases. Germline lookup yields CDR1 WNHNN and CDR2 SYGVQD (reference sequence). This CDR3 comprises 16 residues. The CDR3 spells CASSPATDSLYSPLHF. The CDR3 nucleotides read TGCGCCAGCAGTCCCGCTACCGACAGCCTGTATTCACCCCTCCACTTT.

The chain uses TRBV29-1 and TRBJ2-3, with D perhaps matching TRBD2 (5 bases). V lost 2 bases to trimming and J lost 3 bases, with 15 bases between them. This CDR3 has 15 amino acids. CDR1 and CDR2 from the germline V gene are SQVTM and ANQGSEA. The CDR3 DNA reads TGCAGCGTTGAATCTTACGGGGAACGTACAGATACGCAGTATTTT. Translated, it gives CSVESYGERTDTQYF.

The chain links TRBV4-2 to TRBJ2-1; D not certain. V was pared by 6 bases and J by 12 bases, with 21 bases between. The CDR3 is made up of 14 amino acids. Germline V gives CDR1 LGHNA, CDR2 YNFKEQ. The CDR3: CASSPALWAEVQFF. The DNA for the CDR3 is TGTGCCAGCAGTCCAGCCCTTTGGGCAGAGGTGCAGTTCTTC.

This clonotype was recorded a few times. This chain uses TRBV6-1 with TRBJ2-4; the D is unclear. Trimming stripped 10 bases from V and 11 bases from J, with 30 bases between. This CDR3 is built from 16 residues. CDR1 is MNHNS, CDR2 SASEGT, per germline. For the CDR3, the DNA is TGTGCCACGAACCCCACGGGCCTACCCCTGGGCCCCCTTCAGTACTTC. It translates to CATNPTGLPLGPLQYF.

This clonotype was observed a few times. For the CDR3, the DNA is TGTGCCAGCACCTTCGTGTTGGGAGAGACCCAGTACTTC. It specifies CASTFVLGETQYF. The rearrangement links TRBV6-2 or TRBV6-3 to TRBJ2-5; D gene unclear. The CDR3 covers 13 residues. The ends were cut back, 7 bases at V and 4 bases at J, with 13 bases in the middle. CDR1 is MNHEY and CDR2 is SVGEGT in the germline V gene.

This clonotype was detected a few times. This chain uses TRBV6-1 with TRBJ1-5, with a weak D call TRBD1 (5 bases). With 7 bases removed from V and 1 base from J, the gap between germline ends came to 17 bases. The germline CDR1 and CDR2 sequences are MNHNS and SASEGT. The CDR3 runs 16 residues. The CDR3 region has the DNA TGTGCCAGCAAACCGGGACTGGGTTTAAGCAATCAGCCCCAGCATTTT. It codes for CASKPGLGLSNQPQHF.

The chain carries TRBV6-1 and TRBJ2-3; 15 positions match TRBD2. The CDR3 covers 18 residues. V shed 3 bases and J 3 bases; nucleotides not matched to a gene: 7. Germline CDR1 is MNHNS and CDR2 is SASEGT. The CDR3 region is CASSEGTSGRPGTDTQYF. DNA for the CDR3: TGTGCCAGCAGTGAGGGGACTAGCGGGAGGCCGGGGACAGATACGCAGTATTTT.

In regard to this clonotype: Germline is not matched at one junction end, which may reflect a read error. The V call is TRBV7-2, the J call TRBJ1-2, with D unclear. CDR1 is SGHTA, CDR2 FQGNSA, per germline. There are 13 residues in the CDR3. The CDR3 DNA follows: TGCGCCAGCAGCCAGGACGGGAACTATGGCTACACCTTC. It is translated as CASSQDGNYGYTF.

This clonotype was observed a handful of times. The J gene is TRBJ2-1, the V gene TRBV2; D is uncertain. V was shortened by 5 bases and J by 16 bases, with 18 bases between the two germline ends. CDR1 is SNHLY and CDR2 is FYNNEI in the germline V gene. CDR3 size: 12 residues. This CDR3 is CASSRARTPLFF. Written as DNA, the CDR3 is TGTGCCAGCAGTCGAGCCCGAACCCCCCTTTTCTTC.

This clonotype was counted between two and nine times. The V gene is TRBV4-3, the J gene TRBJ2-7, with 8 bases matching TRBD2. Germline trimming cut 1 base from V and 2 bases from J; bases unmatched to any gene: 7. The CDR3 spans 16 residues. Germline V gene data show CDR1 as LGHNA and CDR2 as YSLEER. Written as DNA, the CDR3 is TGCGCCAGCAGCCAAGGGGCGGCGGGAGGTACCTACGAGCAGTACTTC. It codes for CASSQGAAGGTYEQYF.

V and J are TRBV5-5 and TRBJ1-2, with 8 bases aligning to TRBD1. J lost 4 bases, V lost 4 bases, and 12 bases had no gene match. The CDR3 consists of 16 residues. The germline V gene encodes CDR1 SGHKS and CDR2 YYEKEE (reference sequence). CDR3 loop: CASSPHPQGVRYGYTF. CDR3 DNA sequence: TGTGCCAGCAGCCCTCATCCACAGGGGGTACGCTATGGCTACACCTTC.